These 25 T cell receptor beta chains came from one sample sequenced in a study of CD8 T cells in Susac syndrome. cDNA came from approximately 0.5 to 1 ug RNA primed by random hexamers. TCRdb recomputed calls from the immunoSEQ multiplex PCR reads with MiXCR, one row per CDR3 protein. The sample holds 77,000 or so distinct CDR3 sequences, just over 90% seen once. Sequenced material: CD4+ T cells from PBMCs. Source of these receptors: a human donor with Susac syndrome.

The CDR3 spells CASSLTNNEQFF. The CDR3 coding sequence is TGTGCCAGCAGCTTAACCAACAATGAGCAGTTCTTC. The V call is TRBV7-9, the J call TRBJ2-1; no clear D. Looked up from germline, CDR1 is SEHNR and CDR2 is FQNEAQ (reference sequence). The length of the CDR3 is 12 residues. Trimming took 2 bases from V and 5 from J, leaving 4 bases between them.

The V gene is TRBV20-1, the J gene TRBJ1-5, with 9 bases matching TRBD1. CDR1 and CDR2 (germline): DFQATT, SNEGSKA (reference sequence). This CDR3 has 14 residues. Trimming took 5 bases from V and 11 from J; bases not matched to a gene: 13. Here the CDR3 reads CSALTGTGKEAQHF. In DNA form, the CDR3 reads TGCAGTGCTCTTACCGGGACAGGGAAAGAGGCCCAGCATTTT.

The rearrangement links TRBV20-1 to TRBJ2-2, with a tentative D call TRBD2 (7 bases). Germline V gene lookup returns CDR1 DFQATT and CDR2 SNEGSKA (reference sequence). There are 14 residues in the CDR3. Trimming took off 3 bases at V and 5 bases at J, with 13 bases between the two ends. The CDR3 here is CSASGGRGTGELFF. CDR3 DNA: TGCAGTGCTAGCGGGGGGCGCGGGACCGGGGAGCTGTTTTTT.

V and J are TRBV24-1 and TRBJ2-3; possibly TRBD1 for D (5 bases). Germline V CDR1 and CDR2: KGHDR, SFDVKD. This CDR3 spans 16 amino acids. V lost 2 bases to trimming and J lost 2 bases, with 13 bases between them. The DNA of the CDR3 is TGTGCCACCAGTGATTCGGGTCTTGGGGCCACAGATACGCAGTATTTT. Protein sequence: CATSDSGLGATDTQYF.

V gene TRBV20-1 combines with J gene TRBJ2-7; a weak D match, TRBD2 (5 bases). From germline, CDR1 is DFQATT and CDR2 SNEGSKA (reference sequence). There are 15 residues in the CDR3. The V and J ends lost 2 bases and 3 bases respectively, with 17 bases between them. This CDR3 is CSARNRDQAGYEQYF. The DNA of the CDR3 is TGCAGTGCTAGAAATCGGGATCAGGCGGGCTACGAGCAGTACTTC.

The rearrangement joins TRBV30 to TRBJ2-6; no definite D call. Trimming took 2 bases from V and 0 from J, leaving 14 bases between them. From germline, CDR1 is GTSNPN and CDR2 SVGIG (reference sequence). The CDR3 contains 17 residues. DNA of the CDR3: TGTGCCTGGAGTCGCAGATTGGTCGACTCTGGGGCCAACGTCCTGACTTTC. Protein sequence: CAWSRRLVDSGANVLTF. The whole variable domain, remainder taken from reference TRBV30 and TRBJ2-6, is SQTIHQWPATLVQPVGSPLSLECTVEGTSNPNLYWYRQAAGRGLQLLFYSVGIGQISSEVPQNLSASRPQDRQFILSSKKLLLSDSGFYLCAWSRRLVDSGANVLTFGAGSRLTVL.

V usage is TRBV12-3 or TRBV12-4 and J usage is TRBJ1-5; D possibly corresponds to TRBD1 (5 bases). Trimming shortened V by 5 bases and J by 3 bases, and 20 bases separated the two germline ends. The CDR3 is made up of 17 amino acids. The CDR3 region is CASSPRLGGVFNQPQHF. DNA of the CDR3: TGTGCCAGCAGTCCAAGATTAGGAGGGGTTTTCAATCAGCCCCAGCATTTT.

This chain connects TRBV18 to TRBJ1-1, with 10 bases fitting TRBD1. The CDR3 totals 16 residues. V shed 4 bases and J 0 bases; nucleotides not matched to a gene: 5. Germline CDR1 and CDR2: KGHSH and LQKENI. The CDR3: CASSLGTGAVNTEAFF. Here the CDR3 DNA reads TGTGCCAGCTCACTGGGGACAGGGGCTGTGAACACTGAAGCTTTCTTT. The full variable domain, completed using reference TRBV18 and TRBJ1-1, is NAGVMQNPRHLVRRRGQEARLRCSPMKGHSHVYWYRQLPEEGLKFMVYLQKENIIDESGMPKERFSAEFPKEGPSILRIQQVVRGDSAAYFCASSLGTGAVNTEAFFGQGTRLTVV.

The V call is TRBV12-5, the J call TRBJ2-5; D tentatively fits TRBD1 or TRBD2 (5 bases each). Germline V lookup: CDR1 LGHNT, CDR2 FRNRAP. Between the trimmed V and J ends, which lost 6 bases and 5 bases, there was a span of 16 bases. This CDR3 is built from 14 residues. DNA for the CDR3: TGTGCTAGTGGACCAACGGGGCCAGGGGAGACCCAGTACTTC. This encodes CASGPTGPGETQYF.

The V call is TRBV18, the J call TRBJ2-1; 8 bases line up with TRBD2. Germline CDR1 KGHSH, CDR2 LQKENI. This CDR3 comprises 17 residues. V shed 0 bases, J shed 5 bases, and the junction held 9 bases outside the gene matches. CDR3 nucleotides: TGTGCCAGCTCACCACCAGGAGCGGGAGCTATAAACAATGAGCAGTTCTTC. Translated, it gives CASSPPGAGAINNEQFF.

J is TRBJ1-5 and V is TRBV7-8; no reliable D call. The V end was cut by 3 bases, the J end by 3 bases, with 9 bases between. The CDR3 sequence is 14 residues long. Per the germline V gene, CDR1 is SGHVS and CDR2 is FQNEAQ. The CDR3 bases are TGTGCCAGCAGCTTTTCGGCCTACAATCAGCCCCAGCATTTT. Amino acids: CASSFSAYNQPQHF.

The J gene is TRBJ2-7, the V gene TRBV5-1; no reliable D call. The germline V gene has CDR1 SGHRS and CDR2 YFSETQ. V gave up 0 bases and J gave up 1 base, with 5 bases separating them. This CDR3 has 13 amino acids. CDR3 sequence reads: CASSLDRSYEQYF. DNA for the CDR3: TGCGCCAGCAGCTTGGACAGATCCTACGAGCAGTACTTC.

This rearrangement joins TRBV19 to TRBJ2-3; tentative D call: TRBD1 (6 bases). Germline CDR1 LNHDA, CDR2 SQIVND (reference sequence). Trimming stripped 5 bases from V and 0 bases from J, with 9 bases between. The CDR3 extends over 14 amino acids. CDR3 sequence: CASSDDRSTDTQYF. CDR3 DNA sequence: TGTGCCAGTAGTGACGACAGGAGCACAGATACGCAGTATTTT.

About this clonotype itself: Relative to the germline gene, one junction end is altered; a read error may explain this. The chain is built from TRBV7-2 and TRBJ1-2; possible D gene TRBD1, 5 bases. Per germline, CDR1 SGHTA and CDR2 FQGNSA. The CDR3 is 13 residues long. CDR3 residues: CAGSLPGIYGYTF. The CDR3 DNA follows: TGTGCCGGCAGCTTACCAGGGATCTATGGCTACACCTTC.

CDR3 DNA sequence: TGTGCCAGCAGCGCCTCAAGGGAGGGGGACATTCAGTACTTC. It encodes CASSASREGDIQYF. The chain joins TRBV9 to TRBJ2-4, with a tentative D call TRBD2 (7 bases). Germline-derived CDR1 and CDR2 are SGDLS and YYNGEE. CDR3 length equals 14 residues. Trimming took 3 bases from V and 8 from J, leaving 15 bases between them. The full variable domain, rest sourced from reference TRBV9 and TRBJ2-4, is DSGVTQTPKHLITATGQRVTLRCSPRSGDLSVYWYQQSLDQGLQFLIQYYNGEERAKGNILERFSAQQFPDLHSELNLSSLELGDSALYFCASSASREGDIQYFGAGTRLSVL.

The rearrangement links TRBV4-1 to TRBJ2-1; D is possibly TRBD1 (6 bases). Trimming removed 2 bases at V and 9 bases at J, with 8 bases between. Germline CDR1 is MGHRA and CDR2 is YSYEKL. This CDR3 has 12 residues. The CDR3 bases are TGCGCCAGCAGCCAAATCAGGGGTGAGCAGTTCTTC. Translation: CASSQIRGEQFF.

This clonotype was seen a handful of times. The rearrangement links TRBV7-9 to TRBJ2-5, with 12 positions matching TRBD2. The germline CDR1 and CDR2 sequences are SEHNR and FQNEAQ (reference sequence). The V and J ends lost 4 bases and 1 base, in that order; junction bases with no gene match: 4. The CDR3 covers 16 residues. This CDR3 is CASSSPSGRAQETQYF. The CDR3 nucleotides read TGTGCCAGCAGCTCTCCTAGCGGGAGGGCCCAAGAGACCCAGTACTTC.

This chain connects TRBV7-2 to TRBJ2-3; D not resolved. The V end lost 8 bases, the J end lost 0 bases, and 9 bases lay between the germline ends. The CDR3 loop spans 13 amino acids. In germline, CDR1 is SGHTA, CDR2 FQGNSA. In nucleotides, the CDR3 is TGTGCCAGCCGGACGCCCAGCACAGATACGCAGTATTTT. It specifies CASRTPSTDTQYF. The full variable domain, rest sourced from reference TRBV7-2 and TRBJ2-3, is GAGVSQSPSNKVTEKGKDVELRCDPISGHTALYWYRQSLGQGLEFLIYFQGNSAPDKSGLPSDRFSAERTGGSVSTLTIQRTQQEDSAVYLCASRTPSTDTQYFGPGTRLTVL.

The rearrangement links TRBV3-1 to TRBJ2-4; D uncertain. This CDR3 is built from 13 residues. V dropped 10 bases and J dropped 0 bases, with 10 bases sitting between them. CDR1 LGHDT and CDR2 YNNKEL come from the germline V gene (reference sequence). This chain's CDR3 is CATSGSAKNIQYF. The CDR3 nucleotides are TGTGCCACTTCCGGGTCAGCCAAAAACATTCAGTACTTC.

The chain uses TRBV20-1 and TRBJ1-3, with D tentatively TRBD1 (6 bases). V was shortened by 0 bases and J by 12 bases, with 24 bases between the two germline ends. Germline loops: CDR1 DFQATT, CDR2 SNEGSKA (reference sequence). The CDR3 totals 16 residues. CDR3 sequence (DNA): TGCAGTGCTAGAGACGCCAAGACAGGCCGGGCAAGTGACATATATTTT. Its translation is CSARDAKTGRASDIYF.

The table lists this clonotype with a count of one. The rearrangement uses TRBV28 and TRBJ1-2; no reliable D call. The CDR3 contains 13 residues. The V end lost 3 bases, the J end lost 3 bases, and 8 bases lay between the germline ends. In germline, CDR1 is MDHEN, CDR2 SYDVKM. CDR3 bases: TGTGCCAGCAGTTTCGCCCGATACTATGGCTACACCTTC. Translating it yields CASSFARYYGYTF.

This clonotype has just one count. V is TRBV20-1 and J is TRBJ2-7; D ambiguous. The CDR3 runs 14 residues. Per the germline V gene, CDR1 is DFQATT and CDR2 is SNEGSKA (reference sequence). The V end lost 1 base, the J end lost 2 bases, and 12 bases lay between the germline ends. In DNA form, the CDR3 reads TGCAGTGCTAGAGTTGGCCTTAGGGCCTACGAGCAGTACTTC. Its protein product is CSARVGLRAYEQYF.

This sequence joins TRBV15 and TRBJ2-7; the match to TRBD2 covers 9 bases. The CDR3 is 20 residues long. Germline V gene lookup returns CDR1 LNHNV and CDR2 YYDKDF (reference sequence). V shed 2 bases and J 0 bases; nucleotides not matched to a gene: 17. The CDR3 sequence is CATSRTIAGVKSKRSYEQYF. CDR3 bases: TGTGCCACCAGCAGAACCATAGCGGGAGTAAAATCCAAGCGCTCCTACGAGCAGTACTTC.

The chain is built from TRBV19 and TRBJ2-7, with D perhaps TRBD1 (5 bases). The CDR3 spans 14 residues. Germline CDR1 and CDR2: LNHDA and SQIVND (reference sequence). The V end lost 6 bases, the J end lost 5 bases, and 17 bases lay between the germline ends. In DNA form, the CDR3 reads TGTGCCAGTAGAACCGCAGGGTCGGACGACGAGCAGTACTTC. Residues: CASRTAGSDDEQYF. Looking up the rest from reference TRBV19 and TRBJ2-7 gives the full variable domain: DGGITQSPKYLFRKEGQNVTLSCEQNLNHDAMYWYRQDPGQGLRLIYYSQIVNDFQKGDIAEGYSVSREKKESFPLTVTSAQKNPTAFYLCASRTAGSDDEQYFGPGTRLTVT.

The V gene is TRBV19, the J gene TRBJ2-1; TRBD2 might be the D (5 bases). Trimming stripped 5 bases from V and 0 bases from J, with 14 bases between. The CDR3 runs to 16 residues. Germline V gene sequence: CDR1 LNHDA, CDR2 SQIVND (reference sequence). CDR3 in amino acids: CASSSLGLSSYNEQFF. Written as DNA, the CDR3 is TGTGCCAGTAGTTCCCTCGGACTTAGCTCCTACAATGAGCAGTTCTTC.